The T cell receptor (beta chain) described here comes from a study of shared clonotypes between healthy human individuals. Findings and limits, study-wide: Some naive CD4 clonotypes, 4% to 6%, turned up in common across a handful of donors.

Methods used by the authors: There were no quality scores in the junction-only immunoSEQ sequences, so filtering differed. Repertoires were generated with immunoSEQ multiplex PCR, while TCRdb's copy carries only in-frame clones and drops some. V and J calls and clone size are those listed in that table; D and trimming were worked out from the DNA. This table holds 950,000 to 1,100,000 clones, approximately 80% found once. The CDR3 has 15 residues. V lost 6 bases to trimming and J lost 0 bases; unmatched junction nucleotides: 7. CDR1 is MNHNS and CDR2 is SASEGT in the germline V gene. Notes on this clone: Its antigen is still unknown. The sample holds other DNA sequences that translate to the same CDR3.

The chain has TRBV6-1 and TRBJ1-1, with 7 bases that match TRBD1. The sequence derives from a man between 18 and 35 years old in good health. Some clones in this sample may be carry-over from other donors' samples. Input material: memory CD4+ T cells from PBMCs. As for subset: CD45RA-negative fraction. CDR3 protein: CASSPRQGLNTEAFF. DNA of the CDR3: TGTGCCAGCAGCCCTAGACAGGGCTTGAACACTGAAGCTTTCTTT.